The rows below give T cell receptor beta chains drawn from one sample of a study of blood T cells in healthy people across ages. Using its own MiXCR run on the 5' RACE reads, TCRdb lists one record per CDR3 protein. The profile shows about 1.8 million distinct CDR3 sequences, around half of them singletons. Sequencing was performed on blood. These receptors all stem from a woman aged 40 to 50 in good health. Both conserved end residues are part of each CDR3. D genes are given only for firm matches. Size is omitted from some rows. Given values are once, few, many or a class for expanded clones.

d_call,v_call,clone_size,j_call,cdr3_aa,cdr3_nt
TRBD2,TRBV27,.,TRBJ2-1,CARVGLAGNNEQFF,TGTGCCAGAGTGGGACTAGCGGGAAACAATGAGCAGTTCTTC
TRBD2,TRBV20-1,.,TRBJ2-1,CSASDLASGGYNEQFF,TGCAGTGCTAGTGATTTAGCTAGCGGGGGATACAATGAGCAGTTCTTC
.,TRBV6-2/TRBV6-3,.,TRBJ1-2,CASFEAPSGYGYTF,TGTGCCAGCTTTGAGGCCCCCAGCGGCTATGGCTACACCTTC
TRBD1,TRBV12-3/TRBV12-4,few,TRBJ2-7,CASSLILGGQGSYNEQYF,TGTGCCAGCAGTTTAATATTGGGAGGACAGGGGAGTTACAATGAGCAGTACTTC
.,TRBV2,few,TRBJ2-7,CASNQVTSYEQYF,TGTGCCAGCAATCAGGTCACTTCCTACGAGCAGTACTTC
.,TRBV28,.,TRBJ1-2,CASSLTTAYGYTF,TGTGCCAGCAGTTTAACGACAGCGTATGGCTACACCTTC
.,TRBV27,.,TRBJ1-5,CASRIDPRGSQPQHF,TGTGCCAGCAGAATCGACCCCCGAGGAAGCCAGCCCCAGCATTTT
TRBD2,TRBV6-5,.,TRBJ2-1,CASSQGLAGSDEQFF,TGTGCCAGCAGCCAAGGACTAGCGGGGTCGGATGAGCAGTTCTTC
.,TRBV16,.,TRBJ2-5,CASSQSGSGQETQYF,TGTGCCAGCAGCCAATCGGGGTCGGGGCAAGAGACCCAGTACTTC
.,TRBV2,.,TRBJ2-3,CASSVQNLGVSTDTQYF,TGTGCCAGCAGTGTCCAAAACCTAGGAGTTAGCACAGATACGCAGTATTTT
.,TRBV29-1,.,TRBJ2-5,CSVEVLGGTLETQYF,TGCAGCGTTGAAGTGTTGGGGGGCACTTTGGAGACCCAGTACTTC
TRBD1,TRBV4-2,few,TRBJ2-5,CASSQTGGNQETQYF,TGTGCCAGCAGCCAGACAGGGGGCAACCAAGAGACCCAGTACTTC
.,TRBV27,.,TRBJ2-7,CASRRSSYNEQYF,TGTGCCAGCCGTCGCAGTTCCTACAATGAGCAGTACTTC
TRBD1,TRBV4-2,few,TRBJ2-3,CASSDYRDRVKTDTQYF,TGTGCCAGCAGCGATTACCGTGACAGGGTGAAAACAGATACGCAGTATTTT
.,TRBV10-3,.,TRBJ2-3,CAISESPGAGFTDTQYF,TGTGCCATCAGTGAGTCCCCAGGCGCGGGTTTCACAGATACGCAGTATTTT
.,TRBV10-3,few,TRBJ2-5,CAIRTGEHAAQYF,TGTGCCATCAGGACAGGAGAGCACGCGGCCCAGTACTTC
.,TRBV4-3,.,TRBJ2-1,CASSQEGPPSSYNEQFF,TGCGCCAGCAGCCAAGAAGGTCCACCGAGCTCCTACAATGAGCAGTTCTTC
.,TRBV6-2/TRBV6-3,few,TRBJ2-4,CASSPGSPGLMYF,TGTGCCAGCAGCCCCGGCTCGCCTGGACTGATGTACTTC
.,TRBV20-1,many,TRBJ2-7,CSARVDSNRKSEQYF,TGCAGTGCTAGAGTCGACAGCAATAGAAAAAGCGAGCAGTACTTC
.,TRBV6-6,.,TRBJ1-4,CASTQGQGRSNEKLFF,TGTGCCAGCACCCAGGGGCAGGGACGTTCTAATGAAAAACTGTTTTTT
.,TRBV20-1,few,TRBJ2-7,CSARAPNSYEQYF,TGCAGTGCTCGGGCCCCGAACAGCTACGAGCAGTACTTC
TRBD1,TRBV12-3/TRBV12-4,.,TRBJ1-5,CASRPRDRDNQPQHF,TGTGCCAGCAGACCCCGGGACAGGGACAATCAGCCCCAGCATTTT
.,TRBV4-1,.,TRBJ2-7,CASSQELSDTSPYEQYF,TGCGCCAGCAGCCAAGAGTTGAGCGACACCTCCCCCTACGAGCAGTACTTC
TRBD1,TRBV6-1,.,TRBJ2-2,CATHPGQTKNTGELFF,TGTGCCACCCACCCGGGACAGACGAAGAACACCGGGGAGCTGTTTTTT
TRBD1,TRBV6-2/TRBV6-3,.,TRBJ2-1,CASNPIGRDRFNNEQFF,TGTGCCAGCAACCCAATCGGACGGGACAGGTTTAACAATGAGCAGTTCTTC
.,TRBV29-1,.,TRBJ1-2,CSVDSPDTNYGYTF,TGCAGCGTTGATTCGCCAGACACTAACTATGGCTACACCTTC
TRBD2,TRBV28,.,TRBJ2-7,CASSVAGGSYNEQYF,TGTGCCAGCAGTGTAGCGGGGGGTAGTTACAATGAGCAGTACTTC
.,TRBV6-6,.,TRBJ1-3,CASILSEGNTIYF,TGTGCCAGCATACTTAGCGAGGGAAACACCATATATTTT
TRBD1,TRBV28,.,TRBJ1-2,CASRDSGQNYGYTF,TGTGCCAGCAGAGATTCGGGACAGAACTATGGCTACACCTTC
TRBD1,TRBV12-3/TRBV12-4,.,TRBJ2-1,CASSLIPQGSEQFF,TGTGCCAGCAGTTTAATTCCACAGGGGAGTGAGCAGTTCTTC
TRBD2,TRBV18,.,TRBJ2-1,CASSPSFRLAGEQFF,TGTGCCAGCTCACCTTCGTTTCGGCTAGCGGGGGAGCAGTTCTTC
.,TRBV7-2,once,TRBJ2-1,CASTQDSASSYNEQFF,TGTGCCAGCACCCAAGATTCTGCGAGCTCCTACAATGAGCAGTTCTTC
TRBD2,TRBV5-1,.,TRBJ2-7,CASSLAGTSGGNEQYF,TGCGCCAGCAGCCTGGCGGGGACTAGCGGGGGAAACGAGCAGTACTTC
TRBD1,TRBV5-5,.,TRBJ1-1,CASSPTGVGNTEAFF,TGTGCCAGCAGCCCGACAGGGGTGGGGAACACTGAAGCTTTCTTT
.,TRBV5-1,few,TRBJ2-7,CASSLEGLTYEQYF,TGCGCCAGCAGCTTGGAGGGACTGACCTACGAGCAGTACTTC
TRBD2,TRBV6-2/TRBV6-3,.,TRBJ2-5,CASSSYGTTQETQYF,TGTGCCAGCAGTTCTTACGGGACTACGCAAGAGACCCAGTACTTC
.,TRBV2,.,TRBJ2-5,CAIVLGGEPMETQYF,TGTGCCATCGTCCTGGGCGGAGAGCCCATGGAGACCCAGTACTTC
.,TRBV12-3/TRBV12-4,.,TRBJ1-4,CASSPPGSLEKLFF,TGTGCCAGCAGTCCTCCCGGATCCCTAGAAAAACTGTTTTTT
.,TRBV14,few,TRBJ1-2,CASSQDAGARYGYTF,TGTGCCAGCAGCCAAGATGCAGGGGCTCGCTATGGCTACACCTTC
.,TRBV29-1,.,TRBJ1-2,CSVEDFGGYTF,TGCAGCGTTGAAGATTTCGGAGGCTACACCTTC
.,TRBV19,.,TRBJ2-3,CASSSWDISSDTQYF,TGTGCCAGTAGTTCATGGGACATATCTTCAGATACGCAGTATTTT
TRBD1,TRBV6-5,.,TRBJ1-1,CASSSSLGQGRLERFVITEAFF,TGTGCCAGCAGTTCTTCATTGGGACAGGGTAGATTGGAGCGATTTGTGATCACTGAAGCTTTCTTT
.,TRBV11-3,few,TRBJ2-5,CASSLGSRTRDGTQYF,TGTGCCAGCAGCTTAGGCTCCCGGACCAGGGACGGGACCCAGTACTTC
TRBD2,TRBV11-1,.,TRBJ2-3,CASSWASGSDTQYF,TGTGCCAGCAGCTGGGCTAGCGGATCGGATACGCAGTATTTT
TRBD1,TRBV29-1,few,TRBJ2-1,CSVADREQFF,TGCAGCGTTGCAGACAGGGAACAGTTCTTC
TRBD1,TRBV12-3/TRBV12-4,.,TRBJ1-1,CASSRTGGVRTEAFF,TGTGCCAGCAGCCGGACAGGGGGCGTACGGACTGAAGCTTTCTTT
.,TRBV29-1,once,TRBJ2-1,CSGATGNEQFF,TGCAGCGGTGCGACTGGGAATGAGCAGTTCTTC
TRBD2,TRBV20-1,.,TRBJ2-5,CSARVRSAGGLNEQYF,TGCAGTGCTAGAGTGAGATCAGCGGGGGGGCTCAATGAGCAGTACTTC
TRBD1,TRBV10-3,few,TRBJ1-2,CAIITVRDRFNYGYTF,TGTGCCATCATTACAGTCCGGGACAGGTTTAACTATGGCTACACCTTC
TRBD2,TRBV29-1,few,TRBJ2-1,CSVLPGLHNEQFF,TGCAGCGTCCTACCGGGACTACACAATGAGCAGTTCTTC
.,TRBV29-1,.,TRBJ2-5,CSVFIGETRYF,TGCAGCGTTTTTATTGGGGAGACCCGGTACTTC
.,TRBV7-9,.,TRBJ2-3,CASSLAQTGDTQYF,TGTGCCAGCAGCTTAGCCCAGACAGGTGATACGCAGTATTTT